There are a few counts of the clone carrying this TCR beta chain. Its matching antigen is unknown. Molecules of cDNA were individually given unique molecular identifiers that were attached to them. TCRdb called the 5' RACE reads again in MiXCR, with one record for every CDR3 protein. This table has tens of thousands of distinct CDR3 sequences, roughly 8.7% appearing once. The CDR3 contains 13 residues. V lost 1 base and J lost 7, with 8 bases in between. CDR1 SGHVS and CDR2 FNYEAQ come from the germline V gene. This specimen belongs to a study of early T cells in non-severe SARS-CoV-2 infection. Study-wide background: The study sequenced bulk RNA from unsorted whole blood, with chains unpaired. Whole-study findings and limits: The matching step, a VDJdb search, favored anti-spike CD8 responses and missed private and CD4 specificities.

Sequenced here: whole blood, sampled at baseline. The receptor was isolated from an adult who was a healthcare worker with PCR-confirmed SARS-CoV-2 infection or an uninfected control (not recorded which). The chain is built from TRBV7-6 and TRBJ2-1; either TRBD1 or TRBD2 may fit D (5 bases each). CDR3 bases: TGTGCCAGCAGCTTAGGGGACGGGAATGAGCAGTTCTTC. Encoded protein: CASSLGDGNEQFF.